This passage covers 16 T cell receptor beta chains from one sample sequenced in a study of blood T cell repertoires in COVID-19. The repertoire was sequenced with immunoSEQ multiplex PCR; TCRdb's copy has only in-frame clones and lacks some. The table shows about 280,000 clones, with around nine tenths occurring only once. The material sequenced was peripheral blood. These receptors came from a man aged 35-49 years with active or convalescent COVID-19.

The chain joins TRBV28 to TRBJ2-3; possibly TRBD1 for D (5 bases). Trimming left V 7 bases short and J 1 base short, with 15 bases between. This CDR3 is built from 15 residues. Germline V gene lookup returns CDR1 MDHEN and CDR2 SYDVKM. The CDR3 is CASMDGQGRTDTQYF. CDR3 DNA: TGTGCCAGCATGGACGGTCAGGGTCGCACAGATACGCAGTATTTT.

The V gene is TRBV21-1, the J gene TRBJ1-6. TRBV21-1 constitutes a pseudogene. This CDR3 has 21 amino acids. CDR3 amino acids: CASSWLAGSRTFSSYNSPLHF. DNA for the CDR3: TGTGCCAGCAGCTGGCTAGCTGGATCCCGTACTTTCAGCTCCTATAATTCACCCCTCCACTTT.

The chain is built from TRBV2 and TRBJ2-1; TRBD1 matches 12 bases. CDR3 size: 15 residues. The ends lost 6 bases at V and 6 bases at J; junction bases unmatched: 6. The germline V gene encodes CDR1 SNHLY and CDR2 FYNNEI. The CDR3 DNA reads TGTGCCAGCAGGGTGGGACAGGGGGCGGTCAATGAGCAGTTCTTC. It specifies CASRVGQGAVNEQFF.

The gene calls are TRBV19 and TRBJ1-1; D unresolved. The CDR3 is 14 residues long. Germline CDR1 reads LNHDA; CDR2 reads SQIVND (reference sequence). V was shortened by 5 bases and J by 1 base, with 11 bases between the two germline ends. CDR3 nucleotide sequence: TGTGCCAGTAGTTTCACCCCAGGGAACACTGAAGCTTTCTTT. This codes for CASSFTPGNTEAFF.

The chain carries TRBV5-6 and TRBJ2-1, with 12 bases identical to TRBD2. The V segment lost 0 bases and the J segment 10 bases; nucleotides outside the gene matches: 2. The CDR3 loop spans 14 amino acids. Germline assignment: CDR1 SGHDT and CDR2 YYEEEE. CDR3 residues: CASSLVGLAGEQFF. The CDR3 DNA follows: TGTGCCAGCAGCTTGGTTGGACTAGCGGGAGAGCAGTTCTTC.

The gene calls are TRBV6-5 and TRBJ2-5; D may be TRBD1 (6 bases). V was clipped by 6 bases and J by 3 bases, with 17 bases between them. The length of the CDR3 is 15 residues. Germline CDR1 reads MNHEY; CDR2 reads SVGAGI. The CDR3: CASRSDRHGEETQYF. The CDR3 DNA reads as TGTGCCAGCAGAAGCGACAGGCACGGGGAAGAGACCCAGTACTTC.

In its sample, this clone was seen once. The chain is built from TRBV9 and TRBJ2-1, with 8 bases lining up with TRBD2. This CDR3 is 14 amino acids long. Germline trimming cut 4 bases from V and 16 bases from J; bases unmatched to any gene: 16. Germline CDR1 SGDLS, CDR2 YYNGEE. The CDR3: CASSPVSGVIDQFF. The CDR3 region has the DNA TGTGCCAGCAGCCCGGTTAGCGGGGTAATAGACCAATTCTTC.

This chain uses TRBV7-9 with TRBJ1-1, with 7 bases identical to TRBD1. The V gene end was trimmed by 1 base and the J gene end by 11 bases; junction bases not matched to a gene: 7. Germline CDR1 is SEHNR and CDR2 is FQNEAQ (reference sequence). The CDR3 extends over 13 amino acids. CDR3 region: CASSLGTGEAAFF. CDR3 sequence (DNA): TGTGCCAGCAGCTTAGGAACAGGGGAAGCTGCTTTCTTT.

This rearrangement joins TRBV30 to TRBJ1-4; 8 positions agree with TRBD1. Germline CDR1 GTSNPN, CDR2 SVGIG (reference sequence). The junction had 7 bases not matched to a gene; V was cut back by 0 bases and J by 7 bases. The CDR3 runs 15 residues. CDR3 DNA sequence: TGTGCCTGGAGTGTCTCAGGGGGCTTAGGTGAAAAACTGTTTTTT. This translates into CAWSVSGGLGEKLFF.

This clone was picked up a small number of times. CDR3 sequence: CASSAVGTLNTEAFF. CDR3 sequence (DNA): TGTGCCAGTAGTGCCGTTGGCACCTTGAACACTGAAGCTTTCTTT. V and J are TRBV19 and TRBJ1-1; no clear D. V shed 5 bases and J shed 0 bases, with 13 bases lying between them. Germline CDR1 LNHDA, CDR2 SQIVND (reference sequence). CDR3 length equals 15 residues.

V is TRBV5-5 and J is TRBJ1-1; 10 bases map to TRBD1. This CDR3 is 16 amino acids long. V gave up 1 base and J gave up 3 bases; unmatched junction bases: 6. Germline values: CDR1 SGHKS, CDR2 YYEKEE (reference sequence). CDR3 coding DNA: TGTGCCAGCAGCTTGTTGAGGGGGACAGGGGACACTGAAGCTTTCTTT. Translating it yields CASSLLRGTGDTEAFF. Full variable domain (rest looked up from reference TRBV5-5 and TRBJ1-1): DAGVTQSPTHLIKTRGQQVTLRCSPISGHKSVSWYQQVLGQGPQFIFQYYEKEERGRGNFPDRFSARQFPNYSSELNVNALLLGDSALYLCASSLLRGTGDTEAFFGQGTRLTVV.

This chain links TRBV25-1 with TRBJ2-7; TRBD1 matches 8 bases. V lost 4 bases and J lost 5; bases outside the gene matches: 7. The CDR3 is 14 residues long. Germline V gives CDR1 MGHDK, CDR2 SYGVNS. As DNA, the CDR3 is TGTGCCAGCAGTGCATGGGCACAGGGGGACGAGCAGTACTTC. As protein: CASSAWAQGDEQYF.

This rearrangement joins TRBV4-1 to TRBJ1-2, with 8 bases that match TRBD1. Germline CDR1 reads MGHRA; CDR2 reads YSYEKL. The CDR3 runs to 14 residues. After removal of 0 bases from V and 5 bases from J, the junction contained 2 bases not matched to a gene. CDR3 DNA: TGCGCCAGCAGCCAAGAACAGGGGGGGTATGGCTACACCTTC. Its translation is CASSQEQGGYGYTF.

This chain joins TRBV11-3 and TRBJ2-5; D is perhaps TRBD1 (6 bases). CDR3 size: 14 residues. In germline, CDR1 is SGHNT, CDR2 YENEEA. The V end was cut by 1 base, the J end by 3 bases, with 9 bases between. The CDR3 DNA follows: TGTGCCAGCAGCTTAGGGTCAGGGGAAGAGACCCAGTACTTC. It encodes CASSLGSGEETQYF.

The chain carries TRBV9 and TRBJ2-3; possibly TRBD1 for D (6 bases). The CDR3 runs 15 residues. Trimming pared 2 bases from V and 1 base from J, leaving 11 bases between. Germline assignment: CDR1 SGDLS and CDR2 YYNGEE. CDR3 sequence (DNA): TGTGCCAGCAGCGTCGGGACATTAGGCACAGATACGCAGTATTTT. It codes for CASSVGTLGTDTQYF.

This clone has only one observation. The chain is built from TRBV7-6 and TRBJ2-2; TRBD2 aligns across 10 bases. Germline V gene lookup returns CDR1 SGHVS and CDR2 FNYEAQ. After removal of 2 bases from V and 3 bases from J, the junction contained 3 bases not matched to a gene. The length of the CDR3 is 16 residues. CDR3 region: CASSLRLAGDTGELFF. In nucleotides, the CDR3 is TGTGCCAGCAGCTTAAGGCTAGCGGGGGACACCGGGGAGCTGTTTTTT.